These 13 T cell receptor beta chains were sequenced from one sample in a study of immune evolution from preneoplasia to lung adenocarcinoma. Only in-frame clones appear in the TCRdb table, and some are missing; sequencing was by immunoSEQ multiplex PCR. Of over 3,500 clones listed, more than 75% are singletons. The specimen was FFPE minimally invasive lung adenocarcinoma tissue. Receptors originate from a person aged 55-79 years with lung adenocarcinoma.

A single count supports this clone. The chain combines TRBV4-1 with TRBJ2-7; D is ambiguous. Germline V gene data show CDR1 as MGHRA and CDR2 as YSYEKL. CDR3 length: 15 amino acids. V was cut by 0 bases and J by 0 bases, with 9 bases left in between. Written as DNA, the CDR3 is TGCGCCAGCAGCCAAGAAGTCCTGAGCTCCTACGAGCAGTACTTC. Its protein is CASSQEVLSSYEQYF.

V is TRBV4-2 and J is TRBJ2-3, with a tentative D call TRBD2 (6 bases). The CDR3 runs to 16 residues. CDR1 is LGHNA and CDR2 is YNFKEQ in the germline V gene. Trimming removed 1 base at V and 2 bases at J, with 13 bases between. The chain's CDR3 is CASSQGLGAATDTQYF. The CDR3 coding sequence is TGTGCCAGCAGCCAAGGACTAGGGGCGGCCACAGATACGCAGTATTTT.

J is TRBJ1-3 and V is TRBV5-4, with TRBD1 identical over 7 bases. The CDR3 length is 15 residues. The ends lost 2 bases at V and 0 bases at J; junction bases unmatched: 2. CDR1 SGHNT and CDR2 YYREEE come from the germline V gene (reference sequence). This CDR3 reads CASSFQGDSGNTIYF. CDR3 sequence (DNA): TGTGCCAGCAGCTTCCAGGGGGACTCTGGAAACACCATATATTTT.

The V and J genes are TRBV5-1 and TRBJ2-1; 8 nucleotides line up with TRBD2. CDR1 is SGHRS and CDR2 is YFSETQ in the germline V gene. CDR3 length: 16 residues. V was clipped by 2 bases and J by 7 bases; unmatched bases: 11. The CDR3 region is CASSFSSGGLGNEQFF. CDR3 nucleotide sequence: TGCGCCAGCAGCTTCTCTTCGGGAGGGCTGGGGAATGAGCAGTTCTTC.

The CDR3 loop is CATSRYTDTQYF. For the CDR3, the DNA is TGTGCCACCAGCAGATACACAGATACGCAGTATTTT. V gene TRBV15 combines with J gene TRBJ2-3; no clear D. The V and J ends lost 2 bases and 2 bases respectively, with 2 bases between them. The CDR3 consists of 12 residues. Looked up from germline, CDR1 is LNHNV and CDR2 is YYDKDF (reference sequence).

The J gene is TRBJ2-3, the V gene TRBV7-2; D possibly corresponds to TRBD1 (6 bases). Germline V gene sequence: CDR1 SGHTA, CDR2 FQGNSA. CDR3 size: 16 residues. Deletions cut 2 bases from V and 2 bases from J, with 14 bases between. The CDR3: CASSLNAGANTDTQYF. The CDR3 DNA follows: TGTGCCAGCAGCTTAAACGCAGGGGCCAACACAGATACGCAGTATTTT.

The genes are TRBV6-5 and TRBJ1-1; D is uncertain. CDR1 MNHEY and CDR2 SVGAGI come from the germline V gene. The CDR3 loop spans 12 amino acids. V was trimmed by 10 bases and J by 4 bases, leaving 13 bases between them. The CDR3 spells CATRTGLTEAFF. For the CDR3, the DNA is TGTGCCACCCGAACGGGCCTCACTGAAGCTTTCTTT.

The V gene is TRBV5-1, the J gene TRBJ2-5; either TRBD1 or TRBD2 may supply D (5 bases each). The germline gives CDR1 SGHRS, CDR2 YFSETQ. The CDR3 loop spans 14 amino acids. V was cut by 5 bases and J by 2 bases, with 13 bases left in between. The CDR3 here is CASSGSGQQETQYF. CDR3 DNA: TGCGCCAGCAGTGGATCGGGGCAACAAGAGACCCAGTACTTC.

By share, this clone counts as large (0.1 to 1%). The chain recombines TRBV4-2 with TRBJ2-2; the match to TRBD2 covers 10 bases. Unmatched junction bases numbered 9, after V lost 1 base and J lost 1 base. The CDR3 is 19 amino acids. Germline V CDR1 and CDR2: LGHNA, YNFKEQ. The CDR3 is CASSQGSSSGSLNTGELFF. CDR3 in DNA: TGTGCCAGCAGCCAAGGTAGCTCTAGCGGGAGTTTGAACACCGGGGAGCTGTTTTTT.

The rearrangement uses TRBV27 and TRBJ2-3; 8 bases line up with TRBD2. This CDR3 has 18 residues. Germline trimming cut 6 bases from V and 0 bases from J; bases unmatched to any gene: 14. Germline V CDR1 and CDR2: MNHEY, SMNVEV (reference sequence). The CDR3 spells CASRLRTSGGPSTDTQYF. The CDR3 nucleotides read TGTGCCAGCAGATTACGGACTTCGGGAGGGCCAAGCACAGATACGCAGTATTTT.

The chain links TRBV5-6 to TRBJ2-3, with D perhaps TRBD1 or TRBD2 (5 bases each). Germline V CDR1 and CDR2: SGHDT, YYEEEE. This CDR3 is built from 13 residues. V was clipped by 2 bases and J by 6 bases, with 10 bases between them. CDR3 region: CASSLLGPDTQYF. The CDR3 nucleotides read TGTGCCAGCAGCTTATTGGGACCCGATACGCAGTATTTT.

CDR3: CASRLSQADTQYF. Written as DNA, the CDR3 is TGTGCCAGCAGATTGTCCCAGGCAGATACGCAGTATTTT. V gene TRBV5-6 combines with J gene TRBJ2-3; no firm D call. V dropped 5 bases and J dropped 4 bases, with 11 bases sitting between them. CDR3 length: 13 amino acids. Per the germline V gene, CDR1 is SGHDT and CDR2 is YYEEEE.

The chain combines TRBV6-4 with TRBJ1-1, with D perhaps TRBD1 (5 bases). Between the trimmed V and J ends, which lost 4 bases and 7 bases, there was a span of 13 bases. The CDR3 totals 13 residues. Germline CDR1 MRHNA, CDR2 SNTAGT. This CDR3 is CASSVTLQGEAFF. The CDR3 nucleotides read TGTGCCAGCAGTGTAACGTTGCAGGGTGAAGCTTTCTTT.